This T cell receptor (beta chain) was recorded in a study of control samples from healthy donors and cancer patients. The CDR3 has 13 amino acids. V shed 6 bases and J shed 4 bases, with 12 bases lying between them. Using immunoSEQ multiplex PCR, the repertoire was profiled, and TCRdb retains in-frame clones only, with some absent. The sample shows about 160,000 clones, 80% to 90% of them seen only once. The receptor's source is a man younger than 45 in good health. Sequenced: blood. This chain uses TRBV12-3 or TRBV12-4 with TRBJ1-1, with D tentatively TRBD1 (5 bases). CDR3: CASSSQGVTEAFF. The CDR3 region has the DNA TGTGCCAGCAGCTCCCAGGGAGTCACTGAAGCTTTCTTT.